The 6 T cell receptor beta chains reported below all come from one sample, sequenced in a study of cytomegalovirus exposure and HLA in healthy donors. The PCR made use of 60 Vbeta and 13 Jbeta primers. TCRdb's table, derived via immunoSEQ multiplex PCR, lists solely in-frame clones and lacks some. The sample holds more than 100,000 clones, about four fifths seen once. The sequenced sample consisted of PBMCs. The receptors were sampled from a male donor in good health and CMV-seronegative.

The chain is built from TRBV6-5 and TRBJ1-5; 7 nucleotides match TRBD1. The CDR3 has 15 amino acids. Germline V gene lookup returns CDR1 MNHEY and CDR2 SVGAGI. J was trimmed by 7 bases and V by 5 bases; bases with no gene match: 11. The CDR3 region is CASSQRQGTAQPQHF. The CDR3 nucleotides read TGTGCCAGCAGTCAACGACAGGGAACGGCGCAGCCCCAGCATTTT.

V and J are TRBV27 and TRBJ1-4; 9 bases match TRBD1. Looked up from germline, CDR1 is MNHEY and CDR2 is SMNVEV (reference sequence). Losses at the gene ends were 5 bases for V and 8 bases for J; bases not matched to a gene: 12. CDR3 length: 16 residues. The CDR3 nucleotides are TGTGCCAGCAGTCCCCGACCCCGGGACAGGGACGAAAAACTGTTTTTT. It yields the protein CASSPRPRDRDEKLFF.

This chain links TRBV7-2 with TRBJ1-5; D may be TRBD1 (5 bases). Germline V gene sequence: CDR1 SGHTA, CDR2 FQGNSA. The CDR3 covers 14 residues. V lost 2 bases, J lost 2 bases, and 7 bases lay in between. CDR3 in amino acids: CASSLQGGNQPQHF. CDR3 coding DNA: TGTGCCAGCAGCTTACAGGGCGGCAATCAGCCCCAGCATTTT.

The V and J genes are TRBV7-6 and TRBJ1-1; D possibly corresponds to TRBD1 (5 bases). Between the trimmed V and J ends, which lost 0 bases and 1 base, there was a span of 12 bases. From germline, CDR1 is SGHVS and CDR2 FNYEAQ. The CDR3 consists of 16 residues. The chain's CDR3 is CASSLAQGSANTEAFF. Written as DNA, the CDR3 is TGTGCCAGCAGCTTAGCCCAGGGATCCGCGAACACTGAAGCTTTCTTT.

The V gene is TRBV19, the J gene TRBJ2-7; 8 bases are shared with TRBD2. V trimming: 6 bases; J trimming: 0 bases; junction bases outside the gene matches: 10. Germline values: CDR1 LNHDA, CDR2 SQIVND (reference sequence). The CDR3 has 16 residues. For the CDR3, the DNA is TGTGCCAGTAGCAGAGACAGCGGGGGCCTCTCCTACGAGCAGTACTTC. This encodes CASSRDSGGLSYEQYF.

The genes are TRBV6-5 and TRBJ1-1, with D maybe TRBD1 (6 bases). Germline V gives CDR1 MNHEY, CDR2 SVGAGI. The V end lost 8 bases, the J end lost 1 base, and 17 bases lay between the germline ends. This CDR3 contains 15 residues. The CDR3: CASVIWAGANTEAFF. The CDR3, as DNA: TGTGCCAGCGTCATCTGGGCAGGGGCGAACACTGAAGCTTTCTTT.